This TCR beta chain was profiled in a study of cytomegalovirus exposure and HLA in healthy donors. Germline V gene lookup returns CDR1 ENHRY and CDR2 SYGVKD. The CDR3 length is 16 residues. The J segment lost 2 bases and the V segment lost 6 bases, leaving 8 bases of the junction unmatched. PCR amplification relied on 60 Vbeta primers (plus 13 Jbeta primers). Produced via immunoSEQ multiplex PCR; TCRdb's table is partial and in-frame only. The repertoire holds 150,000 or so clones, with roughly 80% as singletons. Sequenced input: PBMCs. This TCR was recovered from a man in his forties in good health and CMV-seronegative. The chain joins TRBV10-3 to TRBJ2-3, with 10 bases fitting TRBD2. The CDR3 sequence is CAISPPSGGNTDTQYF. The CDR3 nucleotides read TGTGCCATCAGCCCCCCTAGCGGGGGAAACACAGATACGCAGTATTTT.